Detailed here is one T cell receptor beta chain. Using its own MiXCR run on the RT-PCR reads, TCRdb lists one record per CDR3 protein. The sample lists fewer than 800,000 distinct CDR3 sequences; approximately 15% were seen once. The CDR3 sequence is 12 residues long. Germline-derived CDR1 and CDR2 are KGHSH and LQKENI. V gave up 0 bases and J gave up 6 bases, with 2 bases separating them. The origin of this receptor is a female donor in good health, serving as a healthy control. Source material: memory CD4+ T cells from blood. The chain joins TRBV18 to TRBJ1-4; unclear D gene. DNA for the CDR3: TGTGCCAGCTCACCACCCGATGAAAAACTGTTTTTT. Its protein is CASSPPDEKLFF.